This entry lists 14 T cell receptor beta chains sequenced from one sample in a study of human T cells and chemical hapten exposure. Time point described: patch test 2, 6 weeks after DPC sensitization. Described treatment: therapeutic diphenylcyclopropenone sensitization with weekly scalp DPC. TCRdb ran MiXCR on the RACE reads and lists one entry per CDR3 protein. The table includes some 42,000 distinct CDR3 sequences, just under 9% detected once. Sequenced here: whole blood, sampled in connection with sensitization to the hapten diphenylcyclopropenone (DPC). The receptors were sampled from a woman aged 40 to 50 with alopecia areata. Some clones in this sample may be carry-over from other donors' samples.

The genes are TRBV7-2 and TRBJ2-2, with TRBD1 matching over 7 bases. V dropped 2 bases and J dropped 5; count of bases not matched to a gene: 8. Germline-derived CDR1 and CDR2 are SGHTA and FQGNSA. This CDR3 spans 16 amino acids. This CDR3 is CASSLTGTALTGELFF. The DNA of the CDR3 is TGTGCCAGCAGCTTAACTGGGACAGCCCTGACCGGGGAGCTGTTTTTT.

This clonotype was found many times. The rearrangement links TRBV12-3 or TRBV12-4 to TRBJ2-3; 14 bases are shared with TRBD2. The CDR3 is 15 amino acids. J lost 4 bases, V lost 5 bases, and 2 bases had no gene match. The CDR3 nucleotides are TGTGCCAGCAGTACGGGACTAGCGGGAGCAGATACGCAGTATTTT. It yields the protein CASSTGLAGADTQYF.

A word on this clonotype: Possible read error: a much larger clone is one base away. This CDR3 is missing its conserved last phenylalanine or tryptophan, likely due to a read error. The chain carries TRBV6-2 or TRBV6-3 and TRBJ1-2; unclear D gene. The CDR3 length is 15 residues. CDR1 and CDR2 from the germline V gene are MNHEY and SVGEGT. V shed 7 bases and J shed 2 bases, with 17 bases lying between them. CDR3 in amino acids: CASNDRTANNYGYTS. CDR3 DNA: TGTGCCAGCAACGATAGGACGGCTAACAACTATGGCTACACCTCC.

This clonotype showed up many times. The CDR3 DNA reads as TGTGCCTGGTCGGGGGGAGTGGGCTGGCCTGAAGCTTTCTTT. This encodes CAWSGGVGWPEAFF. This chain uses TRBV30 with TRBJ1-1, with D possibly matching TRBD1 (5 bases). Trimming left V 5 bases short and J 6 bases short, with 19 bases between. The CDR3 length is 14 residues. CDR1 is GTSNPN, CDR2 SVGIG, per germline (reference sequence).

This chain links TRBV28 with TRBJ1-1; no clear D gene. This CDR3 is 11 amino acids long. Germline V lookup: CDR1 MDHEN, CDR2 SYDVKM. V was trimmed by 6 bases and J by 0 bases, leaving 2 bases between them. The CDR3 spells CASRMNTEAFF. The CDR3 coding sequence is TGTGCCAGCAGGATGAACACTGAAGCTTTCTTT.

V usage is TRBV11-2 and J usage is TRBJ2-2; TRBD2 matches 8 bases. Germline CDR1 reads SGHAT; CDR2 reads FQNNGV. After removal of 6 bases from V and 4 bases from J, the junction contained 7 bases not matched to a gene. The CDR3 has 15 residues. The DNA for the CDR3 is TGTGCCAGCAGGATACGGGGGGGCCTCACCGGGGAGCTGTTTTTT. Encoded protein: CASRIRGGLTGELFF.

This clonotype was detected many times. V gene TRBV29-1 combines with J gene TRBJ2-7; D possibly corresponds to TRBD1 (5 bases). The CDR3 runs 11 residues. The germline CDR1 and CDR2 sequences are SQVTM and ANQGSEA. The ends were cut back, 5 bases at V and 1 base at J, with 6 bases in the middle. This CDR3 reads CSVYRSYEQYF. For the CDR3, the DNA is TGCAGCGTTTACAGGTCCTACGAGCAGTACTTC.

This chain joins TRBV7-2 and TRBJ2-2; D is tentatively TRBD1 or TRBD2 (6 bases each). Germline-derived CDR1 and CDR2 are SGHTA and FQGNSA. Trimming removed 5 bases at V and 4 bases at J, with 8 bases between. The CDR3 covers 13 residues. Here the CDR3 DNA reads TGTGCCAGCAGCGGGGGGCCCACCGGGGAGCTGTTTTTT. It codes for CASSGGPTGELFF.

At least ten counts were recorded for this clonotype. The CDR3 protein is CAISEGFNQPQHF. The DNA for the CDR3 is TGTGCCATCAGTGAGGGCTTCAATCAGCCCCAGCATTTT. The chain has TRBV10-3 and TRBJ1-5; D not certain. With 2 bases removed from V and 3 bases from J, the gap between germline ends came to 5 bases. Germline values: CDR1 ENHRY, CDR2 SYGVKD. This CDR3 comprises 13 residues.

This clonotype occurred many times. This chain uses TRBV29-1 with TRBJ2-5; D call uncertain. The V end was cut by 3 bases, the J end by 0 bases, with 5 bases between. Germline lookup yields CDR1 SQVTM and CDR2 ANQGSEA. The CDR3 totals 12 residues. CDR3 protein: CSVDRNQETQYF. The CDR3 DNA reads as TGCAGCGTTGACAGGAACCAAGAGACCCAGTACTTC.

This clonotype has a handful of counts. V usage is TRBV6-1 and J usage is TRBJ2-4; no clear D gene. Trimming took 1 base from V and 4 from J, leaving 8 bases between them. CDR3 length: 14 residues. The germline V gene has CDR1 MNHNS and CDR2 SASEGT. CDR3 protein: CASSEGGWKNIQYF. In DNA, the CDR3 is TGTGCCAGCAGTGAAGGGGGTTGGAAAAACATTCAGTACTTC.

This clonotype was counted a few times. The chain recombines TRBV6-6 with TRBJ2-7; TRBD1 is a possible D gene (6 bases). Germline V lookup: CDR1 MNHNY, CDR2 SVGAGI (reference sequence). The CDR3 has 15 residues. V was trimmed by 2 bases and J by 5 bases, leaving 16 bases between them. This chain's CDR3 is CASSYPPLGADEQYF. The CDR3 nucleotides read TGTGCCAGCAGTTACCCACCACTGGGGGCCGACGAGCAGTACTTC.

Of note for this clonotype: Given the absence of the conserved phenylalanine or tryptophan at the CDR3 end, a read error is likely. CDR3 coding DNA: TGTGCCAGTAGTCTCAACGACTGGTCTGGCAAAAACATTCAGTACCTT. Protein product: CASSLNDWSGKNIQYL. This chain uses TRBV19 with TRBJ2-4, with D uncertain. This CDR3 has 16 amino acids. The germline CDR1 and CDR2 sequences are LNHDA and SQIVND (reference sequence). V lost 5 bases and J 3 bases, leaving 17 bases between the germline ends.

The V call is TRBV20-1, the J call TRBJ2-3; D remains ambiguous. V dropped 5 bases and J dropped 3 bases, with 18 bases sitting between them. The CDR3 runs to 15 residues. Germline V CDR1 and CDR2: DFQATT, SNEGSKA (reference sequence). CDR3 residues: CSARNPLVPTDTQYF. The CDR3 DNA sequence: TGCAGTGCTCGAAACCCCCTAGTGCCAACAGATACGCAGTATTTT.